This entry lists 16 T cell receptor beta chains sequenced from one sample in a study of prognosis after radiotherapy for stage I lung cancer. The authors amplified TCR beta CDR3 from genomic DNA using two-round multiplex PCR. Primers (each specific to one TRBV or TRBJ gene) were used in first-round PCR. TCRdb re-called the multiplex PCR reads with MiXCR, one entry per CDR3 protein. In the table there are 10,000 to 15,000 distinct CDR3 sequences, approximately 40% of which are singletons. The input for sequencing was PBMCs, taken before or after stereotactic body radiation therapy (not recorded which). The source is a donor aged 50 or older with non-small cell lung cancer.

This clonotype is medium-sized (0.01 to 0.1%) within its sample. V gene TRBV12-3 or TRBV12-4 combines with J gene TRBJ1-2; 8 nucleotides align to TRBD1. This CDR3 comprises 14 residues. V was pared by 4 bases and J by 10 bases, with 11 bases of the junction left unmatched. CDR3 bases: TGTGCCAGCAGTTCCTCAGGGACAGGCGAGTACTACACCTTC. It yields the protein CASSSSGTGEYYTF.

J is TRBJ2-7 and V is TRBV20-1, with D perhaps TRBD2 (6 bases). CDR1 is DFQATT and CDR2 is SNEGSKA in the germline V gene (reference sequence). The CDR3 spans 16 residues. Trimming cost V 7 bases and J 0 bases, with 22 bases left between them. CDR3 in amino acids: CSGTLADQGFSYEQYF. CDR3 DNA sequence: TGCAGTGGGACATTAGCGGACCAAGGGTTCTCCTACGAGCAGTACTTC.

This clonotype is categorized as medium-sized. The chain couples TRBV6-4 to TRBJ2-5; TRBD1 or TRBD2 may be the D gene (5 bases each). V gave up 0 bases and J gave up 7 bases, with 15 bases separating them. Germline V CDR1 and CDR2: MRHNA, SNTAGT. The length of the CDR3 is 15 residues. The CDR3 protein is CASSDSPGTQGTQYF. DNA for the CDR3: TGTGCCAGCAGTGACTCGCCAGGGACCCAGGGGACCCAGTACTTC.

In this sample, this clonotype turned up a few times. J is TRBJ2-2 and V is TRBV12-3 or TRBV12-4; 14 bases agree with TRBD2. With V trimmed by 3 bases and J by 4 bases, 13 bases remained unmatched. The CDR3 consists of 20 residues. DNA of the CDR3: TGTGCCAGCAGTTTTAGGTATCTCGGACTAGCGGGAGGACTCACCGGGGAGCTGTTTTTT. This sequence encodes CASSFRYLGLAGGLTGELFF.

This clonotype was found many times. The V call is TRBV5-8, the J call TRBJ1-6; maybe TRBD1 (5 bases). CDR1 is SGHTS and CDR2 is YDEGEE in the germline V gene. Trimming took 3 bases from V and 4 from J, leaving 8 bases between them. This CDR3 contains 14 residues. CDR3 sequence reads: CASSWGRYNSPLHF. CDR3 nucleotide sequence: TGTGCCAGCAGCTGGGGCCGATATAATTCACCCCTCCACTTT.

J is TRBJ1-2 and V is TRBV10-2, with D perhaps TRBD1 (6 bases). Trimming cost V 3 bases and J 4 bases, with 15 bases left between them. From germline, CDR1 is WSHSY and CDR2 SAAADI. The CDR3 is 15 amino acids. The CDR3 sequence: CASSDPQGTFYGYTF. Written as DNA, the CDR3 is TGCGCCAGCAGTGATCCCCAGGGGACCTTCTATGGCTACACCTTC.

The chain recombines TRBV20-1 with TRBJ2-1, with D possibly TRBD2 on 5 matching bases. The V gene lost 7 bases and the J gene lost 6 bases, with 19 bases spanning the gap. Germline V gene data show CDR1 as DFQATT and CDR2 as SNEGSKA (reference sequence). The CDR3 length is 14 residues. The CDR3: CSVIGVVGSNEQFF. CDR3 in DNA: TGCAGTGTAATCGGGGTTGTGGGATCCAATGAGCAGTTCTTC.

This clonotype showed up many times. The chain employs TRBV15 and TRBJ2-2; TRBD1 might be the D (6 bases). V was pared by 3 bases and J by 12 bases, with 14 bases between. The CDR3 totals 13 residues. The V gene's germline CDR1 is LNHNV and CDR2 YYDKDF (reference sequence). The CDR3 DNA sequence: TGTGCCACCAGCAGCGGGACCGACAGGAAGCTGTTTTTT. Its protein is CATSSGTDRKLFF. Variable domain in full (rest from reference TRBV15 and TRBJ2-2): DAMVIQNPRYQVTQFGKPVTLSCSQTLNHNVMYWYQQKSSQAPKLLFHYYDKDFNNEADTPDNFQSRRPNTSFCFLDIRSPGLGDTAMYLCATSSGTDRKLFFGEGSRLTVL.

V usage is TRBV6-1 and J usage is TRBJ2-1; TRBD1 matches 9 bases. CDR1 and CDR2 from the germline V gene are MNHNS and SASEGT. The CDR3 consists of 15 residues. J gave up 7 bases and V 2 bases, and 6 bases lay outside the gene matches. CDR3 loop: CASSERRDRANEQFF. CDR3 in DNA: TGTGCCAGCAGTGAAAGGCGGGACAGGGCGAATGAGCAGTTCTTC.

This clonotype came up many times. The rearrangement joins TRBV27 to TRBJ2-7, with TRBD1 as a possible D gene (6 bases). The CDR3 totals 14 residues. Trimming removed 4 bases at V and 7 bases at J, with 17 bases between. CDR1 MNHEY and CDR2 SMNVEV come from the germline V gene (reference sequence). CDR3 sequence: CASSSKTGFGEQYF. For the CDR3, the DNA is TGTGCCAGCAGTTCCAAGACAGGCTTCGGGGAGCAGTACTTC.

This clonotype qualifies as medium-sized. The chain combines TRBV28 with TRBJ1-3; D might be TRBD1 (6 bases). Deletions cut 2 bases from V and 7 bases from J, with 6 bases between. Per germline, CDR1 MDHEN and CDR2 SYDVKM. This CDR3 region has 12 residues. The CDR3 here is CASSLQGNTIYF. CDR3 nucleotides: TGTGCCAGCAGTTTACAGGGGAACACCATATATTTT.

The sample holds many counts of this clonotype. The chain couples TRBV30 to TRBJ1-2; D is undetermined. The CDR3 length is 11 residues. Germline CDR1 is GTSNPN and CDR2 is SVGIG (reference sequence). The V end was cut by 3 bases, the J end by 14 bases, with 16 bases between. The CDR3, as DNA: TGTGCCTGGAGGAGGGTCGGGCCCAATACCTTC. It specifies CAWRRVGPNTF. Full variable domain (outside the CDR3, taken from reference TRBV30 and TRBJ1-2): SQTIHQWPATLVQPVGSPLSLECTVEGTSNPNLYWYRQAAGRGLQLLFYSVGIGQISSEVPQNLSASRPQDRQFILSSKKLLLSDSGFYLCAWRRVGPNTFGSGTRLTVV.

This clonotype has only one observation. This rearrangement joins TRBV20-1 to TRBJ2-2; D unclear. The CDR3 loop spans 12 amino acids. Deletions cut 6 bases from V and 3 bases from J, with 8 bases between. The germline V gene encodes CDR1 DFQATT and CDR2 SNEGSKA (reference sequence). CDR3 in amino acids: CSAAVDTGELFF. The CDR3 bases are TGCAGTGCCGCCGTGGACACCGGGGAGCTGTTTTTT.

This clonotype was picked up a small number of times. The chain carries TRBV5-1 and TRBJ2-4; 7 bases match TRBD2. CDR3 length: 16 residues. Germline CDR1 SGHRS, CDR2 YFSETQ. J gave up 5 bases and V 1 base, and 9 bases lay outside the gene matches. CDR3 nucleotides: TGCGCCAGCAGCTTGCGCCCCGATGGGGGGGAAAACATTCAGTACTTC. Amino acid sequence: CASSLRPDGGENIQYF.

This clonotype was seen more than once but under ten times. The rearrangement uses TRBV12-3 or TRBV12-4 and TRBJ1-1, with D possibly matching TRBD1 (5 bases). This CDR3 is 14 amino acids long. Trimming left V 3 bases short and J 0 bases short, with 8 bases between. DNA of the CDR3: TGTGCCAGCAGTTTGACAGCAATGAACACTGAAGCTTTCTTT. Residues: CASSLTAMNTEAFF.

To note about this clonotype: A far larger clone differs by one base, so this is likely a read error. The chain links TRBV7-9 to TRBJ2-7, with D unclear. From germline, CDR1 is SEHNR and CDR2 FQNEAQ (reference sequence). This CDR3 has 11 amino acids. V dropped 3 bases and J dropped 8 bases, with 8 bases sitting between them. The CDR3 DNA reads as TGTGCCAGCAGCTTTTACGAGCAGCAGTACTTC. It encodes CASSFYEQQYF.